This is a list of T cell receptor beta chains from one sample in a study of T cell changes during pregnancy in multiple sclerosis. Profiling relied on immunoSEQ multiplex PCR, and the TCRdb table lists in-frame clones only, not all of them. The sample has 33,000 or so clones, around 90% seen once; the top ten hold 5.4%. Sequences were derived from peripheral blood, sampled in the third trimester of pregnancy. Receptors originate from a female donor in good health, enrolled as a control in a pregnancy study. The CDR3 runs from the conserved cysteine through the conserved F or W. A D gene is named only where the DNA matches it firmly. Some rows mark clone size as missing; the rest say once, few, many or name a class of expanded clone.

V gene	J gene	CDR3 length	D gene	clone size	CDR3 protein	CDR3 DNA
TRBV15	TRBJ2-1	15	TRBD2	NA	CATSRDSPGGNEQFF	TGTGCCACCAGCAGAGATTCTCCGGGGGGCAATGAGCAGTTCTTC
TRBV9	TRBJ2-5	15	TRBD2	NA	CASSVVASGQETQYF	TGTGCCAGCAGCGTAGTAGCTAGCGGACAAGAGACCCAGTACTTC
TRBV11-2	TRBJ2-5	17	TRBD2	NA	CASSLDLASGVQETQYF	TGTGCCAGCAGCTTAGATCTAGCTAGCGGGGTGCAAGAGACCCAGTACTTC
TRBV28	TRBJ1-1	15	NA	NA	CASSLNSFGGTEAFF	TGTGCCAGCAGTTTAAACTCATTCGGGGGGACTGAAGCTTTCTTT
TRBV28	TRBJ2-7	14	TRBD1	NA	CASSPRDRPYEQYF	TGTGCCAGCAGTCCCCGGGACAGACCCTACGAGCAGTACTTC
TRBV2	TRBJ2-5	16	TRBD1	NA	CASSEGFRGLQETQYF	TGTGCCAGCAGTGAAGGTTTCAGGGGGTTACAAGAGACCCAGTACTTC
TRBV6-1	TRBJ2-1	15	TRBD1	NA	CASSEETGIYNEQFF	TGTGCCAGCAGTGAGGAGACAGGGATTTACAATGAGCAGTTCTTC
TRBV7-2	TRBJ1-2	15	TRBD1	NA	CASSPSRDSYYGYTF	TGTGCCAGCAGCCCGTCCCGGGACAGTTACTATGGCTACACCTTC
TRBV5-1	TRBJ2-3	14	TRBD2	NA	CASSQREGADTQYF	TGCGCCAGCAGCCAGCGGGAGGGGGCGGATACGCAGTATTTT
TRBV5-1	TRBJ2-1	14	NA	NA	CASSLGGGWGEQFF	TGCGCCAGCAGCTTGGGAGGGGGATGGGGTGAGCAGTTCTTC
TRBV10-3	TRBJ2-1	15	NA	NA	CAISESRTQVNEQFF	TGTGCCATCAGTGAGTCCCGAACACAGGTAAATGAGCAGTTCTTC
TRBV28	TRBJ1-5	16	TRBD1	once	CASSSRRQGRTQPQHF	TGTGCCAGCAGTTCCCGACGACAGGGGAGGACTCAGCCCCAGCATTTT
TRBV9	TRBJ2-5	14	NA	few	CASSAEGVGETQYF	TGTGCCAGCAGCGCAGAGGGGGTAGGAGAGACCCAGTACTTC
TRBV6-6	TRBJ1-2	15	TRBD1	NA	CASSPRGGGDYGYTF	TGTGCCAGCAGTCCCCGCGGAGGGGGCGACTATGGCTACACCTTC
TRBV7-2	TRBJ1-5	14	NA	NA	CASSLAAGQEPQHF	TGTGCCAGCAGCTTAGCGGCGGGGCAAGAGCCCCAGCATTTT
TRBV7-3	TRBJ2-3	15	TRBD2	few	CASSLGAGGTDTQYF	TGTGCCAGCAGCTTAGGAGCGGGGGGCACAGATACGCAGTATTTT
TRBV9	TRBJ2-7	13	NA	NA	CASSPGFKDEQYF	TGTGCCAGCAGCCCCGGGTTCAAGGACGAGCAGTACTTC
TRBV5-6	TRBJ2-2	15	TRBD2	NA	CASSLAGGYTGELFF	TGTGCCAGCAGCTTGGCGGGGGGTTATACCGGGGAGCTGTTTTTT
TRBV5-1	TRBJ2-3	15	TRBD2	NA	CASSFQSGSEDTQYF	TGCGCCAGCAGCTTCCAGAGCGGGAGCGAGGATACGCAGTATTTT
TRBV7-3	TRBJ2-6	18	NA	NA	CASSLTGGAPGGANVLTF	TGTGCCAGCAGCTTAACTGGAGGTGCCCCTGGTGGGGCCAACGTCCTGACTTTC
TRBV2	TRBJ1-5	14	NA	NA	CAGGAVQGNQPQHF	TGTGCAGGGGGGGCAGTCCAGGGCAATCAGCCCCAGCATTTT
TRBV25-1	TRBJ2-3	16	NA	NA	CASSEGGKGRMDTQYF	TGTGCCAGCAGTGAAGGGGGGAAGGGGCGGATGGATACGCAGTATTTT
TRBV11-3	TRBJ2-5	17	NA	NA	CASSSGDPWGHQETQYF	TGTGCCAGCAGCTCCGGGGACCCCTGGGGGCACCAAGAGACCCAGTACTTC
TRBV30	TRBJ2-2	14	NA	once	CAWSVSAVTGELFF	TGTGCCTGGAGTGTATCAGCGGTCACCGGGGAGCTGTTTTTT
TRBV27	TRBJ2-7	13	NA	NA	CASGRTSSYEQYF	TGTGCCAGCGGGCGTACTAGCTCCTACGAGCAGTACTTC
TRBV28	TRBJ2-5	14	TRBD1	NA	CASSLTRGLETQYF	TGTGCCAGCAGTCTTACCAGGGGGCTAGAGACCCAGTACTTC
TRBV6-5	TRBJ2-2	15	TRBD1	NA	CASRKQGAVTGELFF	TGTGCCAGCAGAAAACAGGGGGCAGTCACCGGGGAGCTGTTTTTT
TRBV7-9	TRBJ1-2	15	TRBD1	NA	CASSYSTGKAYGYTF	TGTGCCAGCAGCTACTCGACAGGGAAGGCCTATGGCTACACCTTC
TRBV7-2	TRBJ1-5	15	NA	medium-sized	CASSLTVAGNQPQHF	TGTGCCAGCAGCTTAACCGTAGCAGGCAATCAGCCCCAGCATTTT
TRBV5-1	TRBJ2-1	14	TRBD2	NA	CASSVTSGSHEQFF	TGCGCCAGCAGCGTGACTAGCGGGAGCCATGAGCAGTTCTTC
TRBV5-1	TRBJ2-7	14	TRBD1	once	CASSPQTGSYEQYF	TGCGCCAGCAGCCCCCAGACAGGGAGCTACGAGCAGTACTTC
TRBV4-1	TRBJ1-1	15	TRBD1	NA	CASSQSGQGNTEAFF	TGCGCCAGCAGCCAGAGTGGACAGGGGAACACTGAAGCTTTCTTT
TRBV5-1	TRBJ1-1	15	NA	NA	CASSSRGGMNTEAFF	TGCGCCAGCAGCTCTCGCGGGGGGATGAACACTGAAGCTTTCTTT
TRBV7-9	TRBJ1-1	15	TRBD1	NA	CASSPRTGTDTEAFF	TGTGCCAGCAGCCCTCGGACAGGGACAGACACTGAAGCTTTCTTT
TRBV4-2	TRBJ1-4	16	NA	NA	CASSLSAEATNEKLFF	TGTGCCAGCAGCCTGAGTGCTGAGGCAACTAATGAAAAACTGTTTTTT
TRBV7-8	TRBJ1-2	16	NA	NA	CASSSTLGGANYGYTF	TGTGCCAGCAGCTCAACCTTGGGGGGTGCCAACTATGGCTACACCTTC
TRBV4-2	TRBJ1-1	16	TRBD1	NA	CASSQEGTGMNTEAFF	TGTGCCAGCAGCCAAGAGGGGACAGGGATGAACACTGAAGCTTTCTTT
TRBV11-1	TRBJ1-5	13	NA	NA	CASSMTETQPQHF	TGTGCCAGCAGTATGACGGAGACCCAGCCCCAGCATTTT
TRBV4-2	TRBJ2-1	16	TRBD2	NA	CASSQGLAGGPEEQFF	TGTGCCAGCAGCCAAGGACTAGCGGGAGGGCCTGAGGAGCAGTTCTTC
TRBV6-1	TRBJ2-7	12	NA	NA	CASSAVSYEQYF	TGTGCCAGCTCTGCAGTCTCCTACGAGCAGTACTTC
TRBV29-1	TRBJ2-7	13	NA	NA	CSVLGERPYEQYF	TGCAGCGTTTTGGGTGAGCGGCCCTACGAGCAGTACTTC
TRBV29-1	TRBJ1-2	13	NA	NA	CSVLGEGAYGYTF	TGCAGCGTCCTCGGGGAGGGCGCCTATGGCTACACCTTC
TRBV7-9	TRBJ2-6	17	NA	NA	CASSLIPGVRGANVLTF	TGTGCCAGTTCCCTTATCCCAGGGGTAAGAGGGGCCAACGTCCTGACTTTC
TRBV6-6	TRBJ1-2	15	TRBD1	NA	CASSRQGTGAYGYTF	TGTGCCAGCAGCCGACAGGGGACCGGGGCCTATGGCTACACCTTC
TRBV16	TRBJ1-3	14	NA	NA	CASSPTGAGNTIYF	TGTGCCAGCAGCCCGACAGGAGCTGGAAACACCATATATTTT
TRBV7-8	TRBJ2-1	16	TRBD2	NA	CASSLRAGGTYNEQFF	TGTGCCAGCAGCTTACGAGCCGGGGGGACCTACAATGAGCAGTTCTTC
TRBV27	TRBJ2-4	13	NA	NA	CASSPQYGNIQYF	TGTGCCAGCAGTCCTCAATACGGTAACATTCAGTACTTC
TRBV25-1	TRBJ2-1	12	NA	NA	CASSESRTEQFF	TGTGCCAGCAGTGAATCGAGGACAGAGCAGTTCTTC